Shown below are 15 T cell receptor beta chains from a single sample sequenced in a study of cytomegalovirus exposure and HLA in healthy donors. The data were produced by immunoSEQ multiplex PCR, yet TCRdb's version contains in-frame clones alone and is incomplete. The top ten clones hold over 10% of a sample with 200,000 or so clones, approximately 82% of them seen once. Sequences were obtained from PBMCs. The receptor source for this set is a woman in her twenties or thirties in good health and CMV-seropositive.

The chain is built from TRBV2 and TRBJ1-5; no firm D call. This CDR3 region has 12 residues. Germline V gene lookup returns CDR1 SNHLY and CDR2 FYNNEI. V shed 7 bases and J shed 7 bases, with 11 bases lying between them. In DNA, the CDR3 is TGTGCCAGCAACGACTTGGAACAGCCCCAGCATTTT. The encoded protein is CASNDLEQPQHF.

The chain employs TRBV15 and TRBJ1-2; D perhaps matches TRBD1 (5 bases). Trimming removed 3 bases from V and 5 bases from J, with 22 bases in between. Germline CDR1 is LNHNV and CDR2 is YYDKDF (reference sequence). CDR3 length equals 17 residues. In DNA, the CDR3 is TGTGCCACCAGCAGCCGAGCCCCAGGGCAGGGAGGATATGGCTACACCTTC. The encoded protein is CATSSRAPGQGGYGYTF.

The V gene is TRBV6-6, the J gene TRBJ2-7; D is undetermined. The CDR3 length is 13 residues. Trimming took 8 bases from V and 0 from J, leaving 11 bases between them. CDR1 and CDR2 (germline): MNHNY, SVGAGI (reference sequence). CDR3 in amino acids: CASYQGGSYEQYF. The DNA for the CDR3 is TGTGCCAGCTACCAAGGCGGCTCCTACGAGCAGTACTTC.

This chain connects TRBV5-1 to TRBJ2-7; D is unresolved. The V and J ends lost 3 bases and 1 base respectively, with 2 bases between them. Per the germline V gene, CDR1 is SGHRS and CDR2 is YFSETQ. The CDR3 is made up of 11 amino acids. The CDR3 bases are TGCGCCAGCAGCTCTTCCTACGAGCAGTACTTC. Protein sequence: CASSSSYEQYF.

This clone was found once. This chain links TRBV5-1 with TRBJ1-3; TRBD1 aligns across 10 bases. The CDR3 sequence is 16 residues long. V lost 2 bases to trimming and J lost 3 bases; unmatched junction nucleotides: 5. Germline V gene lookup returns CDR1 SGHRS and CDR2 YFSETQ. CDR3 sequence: CASSFGDRGDGNTIYF. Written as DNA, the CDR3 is TGCGCCAGCAGCTTTGGGGACAGGGGAGATGGAAACACCATATATTTT.

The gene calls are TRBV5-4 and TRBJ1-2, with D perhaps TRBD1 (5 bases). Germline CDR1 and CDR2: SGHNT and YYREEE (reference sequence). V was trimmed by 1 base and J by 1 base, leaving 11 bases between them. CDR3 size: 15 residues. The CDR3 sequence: CASSLSGRVNYGYTF. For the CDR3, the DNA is TGTGCCAGCAGCTTGTCGGGCAGGGTTAACTATGGCTACACCTTC.

The CDR3 nucleotides are TGTGCCAGCACCGCTGGAAAAACAGGGAATGGCTACACCTTC. Protein product: CASTAGKTGNGYTF. V usage is TRBV28 and J usage is TRBJ1-2; weak D call: TRBD1 (6 bases). The germline V and J ends were trimmed by 7 bases and 6 bases, with 18 bases remaining between them. The V gene's germline CDR1 is MDHEN and CDR2 SYDVKM. The CDR3 contains 14 residues.

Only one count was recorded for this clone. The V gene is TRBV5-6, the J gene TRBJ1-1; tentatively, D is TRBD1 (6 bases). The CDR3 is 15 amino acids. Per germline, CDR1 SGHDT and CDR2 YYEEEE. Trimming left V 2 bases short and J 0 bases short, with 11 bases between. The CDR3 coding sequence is TGTGCCAGCAGCTTCAATACAGGGATGAACACTGAAGCTTTCTTT. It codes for CASSFNTGMNTEAFF.

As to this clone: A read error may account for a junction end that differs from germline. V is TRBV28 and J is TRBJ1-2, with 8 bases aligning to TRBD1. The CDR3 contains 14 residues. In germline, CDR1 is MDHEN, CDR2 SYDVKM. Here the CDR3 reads CASSIDGGQDLSNF. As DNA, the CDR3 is TGTGCCAGCAGTATAGACGGGGGACAGGATCTAAGTAACTTC.

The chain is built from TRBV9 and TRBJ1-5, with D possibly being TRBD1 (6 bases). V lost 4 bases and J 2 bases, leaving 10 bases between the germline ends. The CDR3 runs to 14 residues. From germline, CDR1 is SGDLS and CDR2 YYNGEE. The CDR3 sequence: CASSREGGNQPQHF. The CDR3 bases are TGTGCCAGCAGCCGGGAGGGGGGCAATCAGCCCCAGCATTTT.

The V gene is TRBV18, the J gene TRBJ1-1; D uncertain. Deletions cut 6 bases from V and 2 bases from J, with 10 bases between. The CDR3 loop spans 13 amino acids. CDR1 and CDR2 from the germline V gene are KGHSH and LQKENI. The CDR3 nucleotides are TGTGCCAGCTCTCTCCTAGACAACACTGAAGCTTTCTTT. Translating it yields CASSLLDNTEAFF.

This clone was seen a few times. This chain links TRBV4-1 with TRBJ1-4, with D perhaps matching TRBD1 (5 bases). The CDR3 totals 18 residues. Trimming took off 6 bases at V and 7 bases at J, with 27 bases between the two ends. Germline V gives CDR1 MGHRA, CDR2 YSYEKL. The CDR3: CASRPLYFRQSAAEKLFF. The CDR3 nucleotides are TGCGCCAGCAGACCACTATACTTTAGACAGTCCGCGGCTGAAAAACTGTTTTTT.

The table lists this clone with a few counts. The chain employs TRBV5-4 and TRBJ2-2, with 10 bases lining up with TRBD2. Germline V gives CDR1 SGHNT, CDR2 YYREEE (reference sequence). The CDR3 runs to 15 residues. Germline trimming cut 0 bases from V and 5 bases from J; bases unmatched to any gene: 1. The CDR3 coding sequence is TGTGCCAGCAGCTTGGTAGCGGGAGGTACCGGGGAGCTGTTTTTT. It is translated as CASSLVAGGTGELFF.

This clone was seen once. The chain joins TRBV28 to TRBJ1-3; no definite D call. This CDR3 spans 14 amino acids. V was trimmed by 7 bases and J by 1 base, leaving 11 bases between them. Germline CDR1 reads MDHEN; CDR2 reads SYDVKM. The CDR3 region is CASNLSGSGNTIYF. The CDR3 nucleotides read TGTGCCAGCAACTTATCAGGTTCTGGAAACACCATATATTTT.

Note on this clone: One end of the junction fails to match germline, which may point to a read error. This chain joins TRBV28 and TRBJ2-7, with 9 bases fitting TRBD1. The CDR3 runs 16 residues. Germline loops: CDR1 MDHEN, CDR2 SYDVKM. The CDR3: CASSLPPTGGSNEQYF. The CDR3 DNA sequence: TGTGCCAGCAGTTTACCCCCCACAGGGGGCTCCAACGAGCAGTACTTC.